The rows below give T cell receptor beta chains drawn from one sample of a study of blood T cell repertoires in COVID-19. The data were produced by immunoSEQ multiplex PCR, yet TCRdb's version contains in-frame clones alone and is incomplete. This sample has 250,000 or so clones, with around 88% found just once. The sequenced material came from peripheral blood. These receptors were collected from a man aged 30 to 39 with active or convalescent COVID-19. The CDR3 runs from the conserved cysteine through the conserved F or W.

J gene,V gene,CDR3 protein
TRBJ2-5,TRBV21-1,CASSKAYGGGGVLETQYF
TRBJ1-2,TRBV2,CASSEALGGQGTGYTF
TRBJ2-7,TRBV27,CASSLRSGQDEQYF
TRBJ2-1,TRBV6-5,CASTEPGLVSQFF
TRBJ1-4,TRBV4-1,CASSQGVELFF
TRBJ1-5,TRBV19,CASSIPYSNQPQHF
TRBJ2-5,TRBV7-2,CASSLLGGGAGETQYF
TRBJ1-2,TRBV7-2,CASSLALSTGPYGYTF
TRBJ2-1,TRBV30,CALGQDYNEQFF
TRBJ2-2,TRBV6-6,CASSYQDMNTGELFF
TRBJ2-1,TRBV9,CASTPAGLDSYNEQFF
TRBJ1-5,TRBV29-1,CSVKQGDNQPQHF
TRBJ1-1,TRBV9,CASSADRGKNTEAFF
TRBJ2-3,TRBV6-6,CASSYSKGGDEDTQYF
TRBJ2-2,TRBV4-1,CASSHFASGGTGELFF
TRBJ2-3,TRBV3-1/TRBV3-2,CASSQEGGGAFGADTQYF
TRBJ1-5,TRBV7-2,CASSSRSNSNQPQHF
TRBJ2-5,TRBV5-1,CASSFLGQGETQYF
TRBJ1-4,TRBV25-1,CASSEYRGRTNEKLFF
TRBJ2-7,TRBV2,CASSPSGVSYEQYF
TRBJ1-3,TRBV6-2/TRBV6-3,CASTPSLGSGNTIYF
TRBJ1-2,TRBV29-1,CSVYVTEDYGYTF
TRBJ2-7,TRBV7-3,CASRPERGTLREQYF
TRBJ2-6,TRBV5-8,CASSLRVSGANVLTF
TRBJ1-1,TRBV13,CASSSGQGPIEAFF
TRBJ2-5,TRBV5-1,CASSPHGEPQETQYF
TRBJ2-2,TRBV5-1,CASSGTTGDTGELFF
TRBJ2-3,TRBV7-2,CASSATALALFTDTQYF
TRBJ2-2,TRBV5-4,CASSVDRTNTGELFF
TRBJ1-1,TRBV6-5,CASGQAPEAFF
TRBJ1-1,TRBV15,CATSRVQGAMDASTEAFF
TRBJ1-5,TRBV6-6,CASSDMPTDSNQPQHF
TRBJ2-5,TRBV4-2,CASSQEGGETQYF
TRBJ2-2,TRBV9,CASSLGLHGELFF
TRBJ2-7,TRBV11-2,CASSLALGAGGTYEQYF
TRBJ1-2,TRBV3-1/TRBV3-2,CASSPRDRDAKYGYTF
TRBJ2-6,TRBV6-5,CASSYRGAGANVLTF
TRBJ1-2,TRBV29-1,CSVERTGWNYGYTF
TRBJ2-3,TRBV5-1,CASSQQRSTDTQYF
TRBJ2-7,TRBV4-1,CASSETGGGYEQYF
TRBJ2-1,TRBV6-5,CASRSGRQFF
TRBJ2-7,TRBV5-1,CASSLKGGSSYEQYF
TRBJ1-6,TRBV5-6,CASSWERTVNSPLHF
TRBJ2-7,TRBV5-4,CASSRDRGYEQYF
TRBJ1-1,TRBV6-5,CASRRGTVNTEAFF
TRBJ2-4,TRBV5-1,CASSGGQGFKNIQYF
TRBJ2-7,TRBV7-2,CASSHRDNPYEQYF
TRBJ1-1,TRBV10-1,CASSEFHLENTEAFF
TRBJ1-1,TRBV5-1,CASSLSVNTEAFF
TRBJ1-2,TRBV5-8,CASTNRENYGYTF
TRBJ2-7,TRBV7-9,CASSLGLSYEQYF
TRBJ1-6,TRBV6-6,CASSTDRLNSPLHF
TRBJ2-1,TRBV4-2,CASSPGAGFYNEQFF
TRBJ2-5,TRBV6-6,CASRPGQGQETQYF